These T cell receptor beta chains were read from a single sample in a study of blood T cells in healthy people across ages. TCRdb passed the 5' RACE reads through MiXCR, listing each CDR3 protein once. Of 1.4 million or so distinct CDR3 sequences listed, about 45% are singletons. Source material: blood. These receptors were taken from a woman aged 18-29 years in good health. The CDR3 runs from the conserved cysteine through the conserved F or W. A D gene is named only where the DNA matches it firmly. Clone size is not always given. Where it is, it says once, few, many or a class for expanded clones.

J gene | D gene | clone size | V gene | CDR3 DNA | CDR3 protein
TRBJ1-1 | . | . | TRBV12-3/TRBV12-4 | TGTGCCAGCAGTTTCGGGCGGACCGGGTCGAACACTGAAGCTTTCTTT | CASSFGRTGSNTEAFF
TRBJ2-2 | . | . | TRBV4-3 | TGCGCCAGCAGCCAATCCGCCTTGGGGGACCTAAACACCGGGGAGCTGTTTTTT | CASSQSALGDLNTGELFF
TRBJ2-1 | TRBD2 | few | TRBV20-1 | TGCAGTGCTACCAGACCGCTAGCGGGCGAGCAGTTCTTC | CSATRPLAGEQFF
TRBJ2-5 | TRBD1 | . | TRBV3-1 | TGTGCCAGCAGCCAAGGCGGACAGGGGGTCACGTTGCAGACCCAGTACTTC | CASSQGGQGVTLQTQYF
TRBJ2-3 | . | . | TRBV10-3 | TGTGCCATCAATAATAGAGACGCTAGCACAGATACGCAGTATTTT | CAINNRDASTDTQYF
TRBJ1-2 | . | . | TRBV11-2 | TGTGCCAGCAGCCCACGACAATCTAACTATGGCTACACCTTC | CASSPRQSNYGYTF
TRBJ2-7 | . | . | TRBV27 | TGTGCCAGCAGTGTTAACACGCGCGGCCACGAGCAGTACTTC | CASSVNTRGHEQYF
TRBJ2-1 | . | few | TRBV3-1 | TGTGCCACTGGTCCCTCCTCCTACAATGAGCAGTTCTTC | CATGPSSYNEQFF
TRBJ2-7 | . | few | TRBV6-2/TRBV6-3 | TGTGCCAGCAGTTCGACAAATTCCTACGAGCAGTACTTC | CASSSTNSYEQYF
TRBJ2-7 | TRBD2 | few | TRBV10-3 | TGTGCCATCAGGGTAAGCGGGAGCCGCGGCGAGCAGTACTTC | CAIRVSGSRGEQYF
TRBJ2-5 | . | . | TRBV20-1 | TGCAGTGCTAGTCGCCTACCCCAAGAGACCCAGTACTTC | CSASRLPQETQYF
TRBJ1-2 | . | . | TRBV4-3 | TGCGCCAGTGCCCCCGGGGTTGGCTATGGCTACACCTTC | CASAPGVGYGYTF
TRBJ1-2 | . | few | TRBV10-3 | TGTGCCATCAGTCACAGACAGGCTAACTATGGCTACACCTTC | CAISHRQANYGYTF
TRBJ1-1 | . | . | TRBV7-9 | TGTGCCAGCAGTTCCCGTGGGTACACTGAAGCTTTCTTT | CASSSRGYTEAFF
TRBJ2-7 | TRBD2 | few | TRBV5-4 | TGTGCCAGCAGCTTCCTTCTAGCGGGGGGATATCCCTACGAGCAGTACTTC | CASSFLLAGGYPYEQYF
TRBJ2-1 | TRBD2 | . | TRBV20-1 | TGCAGTGCTAGAGCTACGACTAGCCCGGGAGGGATTGAGCAGTTCTTC | CSARATTSPGGIEQFF
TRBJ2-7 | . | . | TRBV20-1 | TGCAGTGCTAGAGATGGAGGGTTGGAGCAGTACTTC | CSARDGGLEQYF
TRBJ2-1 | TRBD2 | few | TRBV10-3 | TGTGCCATCAGTGAGTGGCAGGGGGTAGCGGGAGACATCGGTGAGCAGTTCTTC | CAISEWQGVAGDIGEQFF
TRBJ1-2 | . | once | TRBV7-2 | TGTGCCAGCAGCCCCGTTAATGGGGGAAAGGACGGCTACACCTTC | CASSPVNGGKDGYTF
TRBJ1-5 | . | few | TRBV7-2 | TGTGCCAGCAGCTTTGATGGCGCCTATCAGCCCCAGCATTTT | CASSFDGAYQPQHF
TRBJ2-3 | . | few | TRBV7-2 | TGTGCCAGCAGCTTGGAGCCGGGACTTCAGTATTTT | CASSLEPGLQYF
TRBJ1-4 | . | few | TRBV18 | TGTGCCAGCTCACCAGCTCAGCACAGAAATTATAATGAAAAGCTGTTTTTT | CASSPAQHRNYNEKLFF
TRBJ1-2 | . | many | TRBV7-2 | TGTGCCAGCAGCTTAGTAGGCGGTACCTATGGCTACACCTTC | CASSLVGGTYGYTF
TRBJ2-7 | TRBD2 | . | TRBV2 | TGTGCCAGTTCCGGGACTAGGGGCTGGAATGAGCAGTACTTC | CASSGTRGWNEQYF
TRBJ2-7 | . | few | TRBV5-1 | TGCGCCAGCAGGCCGAGTTACGAGCAGTACTTC | CASRPSYEQYF
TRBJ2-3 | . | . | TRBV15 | TGTGCCACCAGCAGGCTTGGGGGGTCCAGGTCAGCAGATACGCAGTATTTT | CATSRLGGSRSADTQYF
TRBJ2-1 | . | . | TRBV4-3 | TGCGCCAGCAGCCAGCATTGGACAGCCTACAATGAGCAGTTCTTC | CASSQHWTAYNEQFF
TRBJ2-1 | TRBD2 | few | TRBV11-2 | TGTGCCAGCAGCAGGACTAGCGGGAGGATTGATGAGCAGTTCTTC | CASSRTSGRIDEQFF
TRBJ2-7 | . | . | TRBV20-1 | TGCAGTGCCCGCTCAGGGGTTAACTACGAGCAGTACTTC | CSARSGVNYEQYF
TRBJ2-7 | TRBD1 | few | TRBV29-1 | TGCAGCGTGACAGGGGGCGGGTACGAGCAGTACTTC | CSVTGGGYEQYF
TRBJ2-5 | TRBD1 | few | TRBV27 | TGTGCCAGCAGTTTCTCGACAGGGGGATTGGAGACCCAGTACTTC | CASSFSTGGLETQYF
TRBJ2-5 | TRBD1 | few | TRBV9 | TGTGCCAGCAGCGTAGGTGGGACAGGGGGTCCTCAAGAGACCCAGTACTTC | CASSVGGTGGPQETQYF